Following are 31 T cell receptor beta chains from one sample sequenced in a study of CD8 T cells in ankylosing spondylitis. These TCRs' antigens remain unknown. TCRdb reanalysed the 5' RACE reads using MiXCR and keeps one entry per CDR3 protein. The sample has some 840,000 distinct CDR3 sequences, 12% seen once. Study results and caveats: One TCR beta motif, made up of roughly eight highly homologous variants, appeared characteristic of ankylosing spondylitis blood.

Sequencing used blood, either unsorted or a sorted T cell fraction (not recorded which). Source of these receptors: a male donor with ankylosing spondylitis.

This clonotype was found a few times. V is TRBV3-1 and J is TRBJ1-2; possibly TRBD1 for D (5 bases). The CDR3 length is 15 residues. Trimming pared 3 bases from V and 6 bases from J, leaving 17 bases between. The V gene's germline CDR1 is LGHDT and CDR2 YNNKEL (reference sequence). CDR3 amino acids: CASSHYRPLINGYTF. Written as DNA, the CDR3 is TGTGCCAGCAGCCATTACAGGCCCTTAATCAATGGCTACACCTTC. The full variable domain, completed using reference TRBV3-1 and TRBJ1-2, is DTAVSQTPKYLVTQMGNDKSIKCEQNLGHDTMYWYKQDSKKFLKIMFSYNNKELIINETVPNRFSPKSPDKAHLNLHINSLELGDSAVYFCASSHYRPLINGYTFGSGTRLTVV.

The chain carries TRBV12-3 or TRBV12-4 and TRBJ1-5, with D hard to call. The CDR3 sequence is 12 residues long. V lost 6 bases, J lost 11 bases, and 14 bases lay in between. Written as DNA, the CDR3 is TGTGCCAGCAGCGTCCTGGGCCTATCCCAGCATTTT. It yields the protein CASSVLGLSQHF.

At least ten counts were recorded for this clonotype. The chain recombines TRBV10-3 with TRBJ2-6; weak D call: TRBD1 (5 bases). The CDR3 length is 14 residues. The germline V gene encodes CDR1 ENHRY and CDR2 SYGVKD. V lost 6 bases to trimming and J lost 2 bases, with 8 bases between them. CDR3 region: CAIRGLAGANVLTF. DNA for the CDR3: TGTGCCATCAGGGGGCTGGCTGGGGCCAACGTCCTGACTTTC.

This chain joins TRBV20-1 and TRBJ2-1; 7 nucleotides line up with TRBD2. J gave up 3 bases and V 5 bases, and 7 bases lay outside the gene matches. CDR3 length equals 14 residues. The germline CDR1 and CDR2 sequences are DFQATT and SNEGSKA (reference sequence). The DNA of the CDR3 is TGCAGTGCTGGTACCGGGACTATCTACAATGAGCAGTTCTTC. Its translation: CSAGTGTIYNEQFF.

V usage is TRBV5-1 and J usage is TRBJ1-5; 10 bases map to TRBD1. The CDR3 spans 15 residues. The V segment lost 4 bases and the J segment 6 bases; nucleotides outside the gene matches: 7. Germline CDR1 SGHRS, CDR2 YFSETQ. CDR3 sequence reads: CASSVSTGGLQPQHF. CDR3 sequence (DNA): TGCGCCAGCAGCGTATCGACAGGGGGCCTTCAGCCCCAGCATTTT.

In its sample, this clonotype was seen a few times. The DNA for the CDR3 is TGTGCCAGCAGCCGGCTAGCGGGGGGTATCAATGAGCAGTTCTTC. Translating it yields CASSRLAGGINEQFF. This chain links TRBV7-9 with TRBJ2-1, with 11 positions matching TRBD2. CDR3 size: 15 residues. Germline V gene sequence: CDR1 SEHNR, CDR2 FQNEAQ (reference sequence). J lost 6 bases, V lost 5 bases, and 6 bases had no gene match.

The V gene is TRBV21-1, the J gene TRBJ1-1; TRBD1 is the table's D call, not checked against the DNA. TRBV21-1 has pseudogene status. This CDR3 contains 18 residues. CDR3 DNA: TGTGCCAGCAGCAAACGGGCCTCTACAGGAAACATGAACACTGAAGCTTTCTTT. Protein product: CASSKRASTGNMNTEAFF.

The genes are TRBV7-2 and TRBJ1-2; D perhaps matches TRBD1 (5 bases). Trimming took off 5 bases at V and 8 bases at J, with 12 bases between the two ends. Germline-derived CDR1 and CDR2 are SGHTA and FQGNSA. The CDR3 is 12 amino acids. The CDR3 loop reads CASSPGIWGYTF. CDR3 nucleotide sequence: TGTGCCAGCAGCCCAGGGATCTGGGGCTACACCTTC.

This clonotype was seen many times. DNA of the CDR3: TGTGCCAGCAGTTTGCGGGGAAACACCATATATTTT. It is translated as CASSLRGNTIYF. The chain carries TRBV12-3 or TRBV12-4 and TRBJ1-3; D remains ambiguous. The CDR3 runs 12 residues. The V gene lost 3 bases and the J gene lost 4 bases, with 4 bases spanning the gap.

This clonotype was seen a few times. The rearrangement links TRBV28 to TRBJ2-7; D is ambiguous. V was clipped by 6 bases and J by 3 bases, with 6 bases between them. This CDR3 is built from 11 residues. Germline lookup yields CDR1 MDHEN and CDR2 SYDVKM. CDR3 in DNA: TGTGCCAGCAGAAATAACTACGAGCAGTACTTC. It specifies CASRNNYEQYF. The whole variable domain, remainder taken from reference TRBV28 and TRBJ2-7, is DVKVTQSSRYLVKRTGEKVFLECVQDMDHENMFWYRQDPGLGLRLIYFSYDVKMKEKGDIPEGYSVSREKKERFSLILESASTNQTSMYLCASRNNYEQYFGPGTRLTVT.

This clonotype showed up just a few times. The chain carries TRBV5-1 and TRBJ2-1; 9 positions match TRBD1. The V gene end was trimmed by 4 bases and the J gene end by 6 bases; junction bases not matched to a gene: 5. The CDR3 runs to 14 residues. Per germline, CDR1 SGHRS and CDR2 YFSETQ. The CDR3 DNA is TGCGCCAGCAGCCCGTGGACAGGGGCCAATGAGCAGTTCTTC. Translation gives CASSPWTGANEQFF.

CDR3 protein: CASSFHQGGTEAFF. Here the CDR3 DNA reads TGTGCCAGCAGCTTTCATCAGGGAGGAACTGAAGCTTTCTTT. The chain has TRBV7-9 and TRBJ1-1, with D perhaps matching TRBD1 (5 bases). V lost 3 bases and J 5 bases, leaving 13 bases between the germline ends. Germline V gene lookup returns CDR1 SEHNR and CDR2 FQNEAQ (reference sequence). The CDR3 length is 14 residues.

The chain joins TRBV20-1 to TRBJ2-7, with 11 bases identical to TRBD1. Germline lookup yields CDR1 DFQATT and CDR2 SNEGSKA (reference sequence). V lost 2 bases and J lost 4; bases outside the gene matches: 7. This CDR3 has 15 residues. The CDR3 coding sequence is TGCAGTGCTAGAAAAAGGACAGGGGGCTTTTACGAGCAGTACTTC. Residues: CSARKRTGGFYEQYF.

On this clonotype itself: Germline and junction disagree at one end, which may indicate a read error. The CDR3, as DNA: TGCGCCAGCAGCCAATCTACGGGTACGGCCTACAATGAGCAGCTCTTC. Protein product: CASSQSTGTAYNEQLF. The chain recombines TRBV4-1 with TRBJ2-1; D is unresolved. This CDR3 is built from 16 residues. Germline V gene sequence: CDR1 MGHRA, CDR2 YSYEKL.

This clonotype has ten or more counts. CDR3 bases: TGTGCCTCAGGGGCGGGAGTAGCCTACGAGCAGTACTTC. Translating gives CASGAGVAYEQYF. This chain joins TRBV10-3 and TRBJ2-7, with D perhaps TRBD2 (7 bases). The CDR3 has 13 residues. V lost 11 bases and J 2 bases, leaving 16 bases between the germline ends. Germline assignment: CDR1 ENHRY and CDR2 SYGVKD.

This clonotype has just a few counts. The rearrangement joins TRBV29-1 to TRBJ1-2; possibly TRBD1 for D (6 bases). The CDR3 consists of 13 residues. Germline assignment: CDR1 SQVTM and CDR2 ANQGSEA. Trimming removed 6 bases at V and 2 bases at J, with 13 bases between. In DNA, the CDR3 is TGCAGCGTCCCCCACAGGGAAAACTATGGCTACACCTTC. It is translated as CSVPHRENYGYTF.

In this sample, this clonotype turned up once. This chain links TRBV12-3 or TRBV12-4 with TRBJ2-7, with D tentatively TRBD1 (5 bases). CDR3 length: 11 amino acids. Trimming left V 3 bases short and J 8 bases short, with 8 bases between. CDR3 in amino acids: CASSLGPKQYF. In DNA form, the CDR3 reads TGTGCCAGCAGTTTGGGGCCCAAGCAGTACTTC.

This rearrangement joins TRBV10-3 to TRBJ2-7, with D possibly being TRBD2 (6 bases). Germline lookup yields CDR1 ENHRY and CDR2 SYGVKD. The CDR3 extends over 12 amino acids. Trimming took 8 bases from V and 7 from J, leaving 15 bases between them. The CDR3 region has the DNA TGTGCCATCGGGCGGGACGTCGGGGAGCAGTACTTC. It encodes CAIGRDVGEQYF.

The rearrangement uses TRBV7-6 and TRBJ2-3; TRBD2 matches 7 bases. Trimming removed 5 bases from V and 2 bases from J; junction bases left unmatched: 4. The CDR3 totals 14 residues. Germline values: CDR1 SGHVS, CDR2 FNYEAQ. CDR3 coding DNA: TGTGCCAGCAGCGCCCGGGACTACACAGATACGCAGTATTTT. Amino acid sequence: CASSARDYTDTQYF.

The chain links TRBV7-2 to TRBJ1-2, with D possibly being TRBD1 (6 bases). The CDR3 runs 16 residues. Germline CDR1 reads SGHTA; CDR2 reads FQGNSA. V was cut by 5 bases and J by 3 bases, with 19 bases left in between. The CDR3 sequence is CASSNPRGIWDYGYTF. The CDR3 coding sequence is TGTGCCAGCAGCAACCCCAGGGGTATTTGGGACTATGGCTACACCTTC. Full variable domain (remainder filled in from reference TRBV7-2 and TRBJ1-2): GAGVSQSPSNKVTEKGKDVELRCDPISGHTALYWYRQSLGQGLEFLIYFQGNSAPDKSGLPSDRFSAERTGGSVSTLTIQRTQQEDSAVYLCASSNPRGIWDYGYTFGSGTRLTVV.

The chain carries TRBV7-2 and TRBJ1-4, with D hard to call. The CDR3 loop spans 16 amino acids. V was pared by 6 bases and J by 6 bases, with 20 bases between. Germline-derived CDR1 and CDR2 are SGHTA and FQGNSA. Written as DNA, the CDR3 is TGTGCCAGCAGTTTGGGCTTGGGCCAGAGTTATGAAAAACTGTTTTTT. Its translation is CASSLGLGQSYEKLFF.

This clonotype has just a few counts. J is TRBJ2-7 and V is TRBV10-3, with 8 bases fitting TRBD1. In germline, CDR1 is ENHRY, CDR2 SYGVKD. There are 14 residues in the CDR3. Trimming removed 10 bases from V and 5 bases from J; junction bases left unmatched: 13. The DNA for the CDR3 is TGTGCCACGAGAGGACAGGGAAAAGGTGACGAGCAGTACTTC. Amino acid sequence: CATRGQGKGDEQYF.

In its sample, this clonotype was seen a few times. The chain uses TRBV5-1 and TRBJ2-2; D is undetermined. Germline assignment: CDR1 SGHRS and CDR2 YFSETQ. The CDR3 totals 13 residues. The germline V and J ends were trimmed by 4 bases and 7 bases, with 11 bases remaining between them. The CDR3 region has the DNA TGCGCCAGCAGCATATGGACGAACGGGGAGCTGTTTTTT. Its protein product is CASSIWTNGELFF.

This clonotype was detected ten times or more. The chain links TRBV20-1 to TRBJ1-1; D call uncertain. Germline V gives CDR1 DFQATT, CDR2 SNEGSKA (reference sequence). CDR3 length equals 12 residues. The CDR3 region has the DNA TGCAGCGCTTCCCGCGTGAACACTGAAGCTTTCTTT. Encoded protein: CSASRVNTEAFF.

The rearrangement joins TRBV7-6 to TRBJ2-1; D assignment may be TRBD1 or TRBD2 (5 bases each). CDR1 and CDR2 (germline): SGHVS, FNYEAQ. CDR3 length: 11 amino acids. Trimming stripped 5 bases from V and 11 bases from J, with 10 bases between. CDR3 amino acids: CASSRDQKQFF. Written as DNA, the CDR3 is TGTGCCAGCAGCCGGGACCAAAAGCAGTTCTTC.

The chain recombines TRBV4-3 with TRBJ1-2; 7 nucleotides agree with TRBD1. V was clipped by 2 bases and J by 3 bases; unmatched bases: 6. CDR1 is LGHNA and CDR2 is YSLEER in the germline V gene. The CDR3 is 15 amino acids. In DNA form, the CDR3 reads TGCGCCAGCAGCCAAATACAGGGGATCGACTATGGCTACACCTTC. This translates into CASSQIQGIDYGYTF.

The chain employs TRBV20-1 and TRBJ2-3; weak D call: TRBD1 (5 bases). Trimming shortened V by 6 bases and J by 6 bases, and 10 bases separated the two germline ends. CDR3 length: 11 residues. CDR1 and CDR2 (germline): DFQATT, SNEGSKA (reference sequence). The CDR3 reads CSAHKGDTQYF. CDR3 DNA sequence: TGCAGTGCGCACAAGGGGGATACGCAGTATTTT.

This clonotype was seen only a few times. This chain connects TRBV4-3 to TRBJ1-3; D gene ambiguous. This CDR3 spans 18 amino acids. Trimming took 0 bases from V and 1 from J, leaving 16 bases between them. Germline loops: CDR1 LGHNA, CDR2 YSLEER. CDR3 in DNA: TGCGCCAGCAGCCAAGATCCGAGGGAACGGCTTTCTGGAAACACCATATATTTT. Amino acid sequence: CASSQDPRERLSGNTIYF.

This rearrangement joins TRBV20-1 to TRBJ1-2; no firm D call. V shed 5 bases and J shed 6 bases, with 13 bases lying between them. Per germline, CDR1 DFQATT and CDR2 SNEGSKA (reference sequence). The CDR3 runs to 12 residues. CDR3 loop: CSAQSDLHGYTF. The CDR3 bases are TGCAGTGCTCAGTCTGACCTCCATGGCTACACCTTC.

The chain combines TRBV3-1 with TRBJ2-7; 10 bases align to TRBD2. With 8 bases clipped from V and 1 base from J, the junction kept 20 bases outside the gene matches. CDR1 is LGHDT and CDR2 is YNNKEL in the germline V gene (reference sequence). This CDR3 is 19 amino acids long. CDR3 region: CASCFWGLASMLNSYEQYF. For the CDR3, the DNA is TGTGCCAGCTGTTTCTGGGGACTAGCGAGCATGCTTAATTCCTACGAGCAGTACTTC.

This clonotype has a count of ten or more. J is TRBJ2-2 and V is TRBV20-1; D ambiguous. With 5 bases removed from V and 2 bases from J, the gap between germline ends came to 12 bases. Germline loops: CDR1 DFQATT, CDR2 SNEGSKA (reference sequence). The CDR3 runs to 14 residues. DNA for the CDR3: TGCAGTGCTCTCGCCCTACTAAACACCGGGGAGCTGTTTTTT. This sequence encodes CSALALLNTGELFF.